This TCR beta chain was captured in a study of T cell responses to AZD1222 COVID-19 vaccine. Measured with immunoSEQ multiplex PCR; TCRdb has only the in-frame clones, and not every one. This table has roughly 200,000 clones, roughly 94% appearing once. Findings and limits, study-wide: Repertoires in all cases were sampled only once the peak T cell response had passed.

Germline values: CDR1 MDHEN, CDR2 SYDVKM. Trimming took 7 bases from V and 2 from J, leaving 12 bases between them. This CDR3 spans 14 amino acids. Notes on this clone: Its matching antigen is unknown.

The source was peripheral blood, collected 28 days after the second dose of the MenACWY control vaccine. The rearrangement uses TRBV28 and TRBJ1-3; tentative D call: TRBD1 (6 bases). The clonotype comes from an adult who received the MenACWY meningococcal vaccine as a control. CDR3 in DNA: TGTGCCAGCACCTTGGGGGCAACTGGAAACACCATATATTTT. Translation gives CASTLGATGNTIYF.